The 26 T cell receptor beta chains reported below all come from one sample, sequenced in a study of long-term antiretroviral therapy in people with HIV. Samples were assayed with immunoSEQ v3.0 at survey level. TCRdb keeps only in-frame clones here, not all; method: immunoSEQ multiplex PCR. Among over 10,000 clones, about 87% were seen once, and the ten largest hold around 21%. Sequenced here: unsorted PBMCs, sampled 2.1 years after starting antiretroviral therapy. These receptors all come from a woman aged 35 to 49 with HIV.

V gene TRBV19 combines with J gene TRBJ1-2; the match to TRBD1 covers 11 bases. V gave up 7 bases and J gave up 4 bases; unmatched junction bases: 11. CDR1 LNHDA and CDR2 SQIVND come from the germline V gene (reference sequence). This CDR3 region has 16 residues. CDR3 amino acids: CASTMLRDRGTYGYTF. The CDR3 bases are TGTGCCAGTACCATGCTCCGGGACAGGGGGACCTATGGCTACACCTTC.

In this sample, this clone turned up a few times. J is TRBJ2-7 and V is TRBV2; D unresolved. The CDR3 totals 11 residues. V was clipped by 8 bases and J by 2 bases, with 7 bases between them. Germline CDR1 and CDR2: SNHLY and FYNNEI. The DNA of the CDR3 is TGTGCCAGCCGCGGAGCCTACGAGCAGTACTTC. As protein: CASRGAYEQYF.

The genes are TRBV5-1 and TRBJ1-1; 9 nucleotides line up with TRBD1. The germline V gene encodes CDR1 SGHRS and CDR2 YFSETQ. The trim removed 0 bases at V and 1 base at J, leaving 4 bases unmatched. CDR3 length equals 16 residues. Written as DNA, the CDR3 is TGCGCCAGCAGCTTGGGGGACAGGGTGAAGAACACTGAAGCTTTCTTT. It is translated as CASSLGDRVKNTEAFF.

The gene calls are TRBV6-1 and TRBJ1-5; 9 nucleotides line up with TRBD1. J lost 3 bases, V lost 2 bases, and 5 bases had no gene match. This CDR3 region has 16 residues. Germline CDR1 MNHNS, CDR2 SASEGT. The CDR3 region is CASSEMDRGNNQPQHF. CDR3 DNA: TGTGCCAGCAGTGAAATGGACAGGGGAAACAATCAGCCCCAGCATTTT.

This chain uses TRBV5-8 with TRBJ1-3; no clear D. Trimming pared 2 bases from V and 2 bases from J, leaving 5 bases between. CDR3 size: 13 residues. Germline lookup yields CDR1 SGHTS and CDR2 YDEGEE. In DNA, the CDR3 is TGTGCCAGCAGCTTATGGGCTGGAAACACCATATATTTT. Translation: CASSLWAGNTIYF.

This sequence joins TRBV10-3 and TRBJ2-1; D ambiguous. Trimming pared 6 bases from V and 8 bases from J, leaving 20 bases between. The CDR3 runs 15 residues. The germline CDR1 and CDR2 sequences are ENHRY and SYGVKD. CDR3 nucleotides: TGTGCCATCAGCCCCGGTATACGAATGAAGGATGAGCAGTTCTTC. Residues: CAISPGIRMKDEQFF.

J is TRBJ1-2 and V is TRBV7-2; D is uncertain. V was cut by 1 base and J by 0 bases, with 6 bases left in between. The CDR3 extends over 14 amino acids. Per the germline V gene, CDR1 is SGHTA and CDR2 is FQGNSA. The CDR3, as DNA: TGTGCCAGCAGCTTAGGCGGGACTAACTATGGCTACACCTTC. Amino acid sequence: CASSLGGTNYGYTF.

This chain joins TRBV9 and TRBJ2-7; possible D gene TRBD2, 6 bases. Germline loops: CDR1 SGDLS, CDR2 YYNGEE. This CDR3 spans 16 amino acids. Between the trimmed V and J ends, which lost 0 bases and 2 bases, there was a span of 15 bases. The chain's CDR3 is CASSVGVGGPPYEQYF. In DNA, the CDR3 is TGTGCCAGCAGCGTAGGGGTGGGGGGACCTCCCTACGAGCAGTACTTC.

The chain recombines TRBV19 with TRBJ1-2; possibly TRBD1 for D (6 bases). Trimming took 6 bases from V and 7 from J, leaving 15 bases between them. The CDR3 is 13 amino acids. Germline V gene lookup returns CDR1 LNHDA and CDR2 SQIVND (reference sequence). The CDR3 nucleotides read TGTGCCAGTAGCGATGACAGGTCCTTTGGCTACACCTTC. Its translation: CASSDDRSFGYTF.

This clone was counted between two and nine times. This chain joins TRBV4-2 and TRBJ2-7; possibly TRBD2 for D (6 bases). Trimming pared 6 bases from V and 3 bases from J, leaving 12 bases between. This CDR3 is built from 13 residues. CDR1 and CDR2 (germline): LGHNA, YNFKEQ. The CDR3 region has the DNA TGTGCCAGCAGTCCGGGACTTCGCTACGAGCAGTACTTC. As protein: CASSPGLRYEQYF.

The rearrangement links TRBV6-5 to TRBJ2-3; D gene unclear. This CDR3 comprises 14 residues. The germline V gene has CDR1 MNHEY and CDR2 SVGAGI. With 2 bases removed from V and 2 bases from J, the gap between germline ends came to 8 bases. As DNA, the CDR3 is TGTGCCAGCAGTTACCGGCGGTTCACAGATACGCAGTATTTT. Protein: CASSYRRFTDTQYF.

CDR3 DNA sequence: TGTGCCAGCAGCTTGGGGCAGCCGGGAACTAATGAAAAACTGTTTTTT. Its protein is CASSLGQPGTNEKLFF. This chain links TRBV5-8 with TRBJ1-4; D ambiguous. This CDR3 region has 16 residues. In germline, CDR1 is SGHTS, CDR2 YDEGEE. V gave up 0 bases and J gave up 1 base, with 10 bases separating them.

V gene TRBV4-2 combines with J gene TRBJ2-7; 7 bases are a match to TRBD1. V was clipped by 3 bases and J by 0 bases; unmatched bases: 8. This CDR3 region has 16 residues. CDR1 and CDR2 from the germline V gene are LGHNA and YNFKEQ. The CDR3, as DNA: TGTGCCAGCAGCCAGGGACCAGGGGGAGTCTCCTACGAGCAGTACTTC. This translates into CASSQGPGGVSYEQYF.

This chain joins TRBV29-1 and TRBJ1-2; D ambiguous. V dropped 4 bases and J dropped 1 base, with 13 bases sitting between them. The CDR3 totals 14 residues. Germline CDR1 SQVTM, CDR2 ANQGSEA. The CDR3 DNA reads TGCAGCGTTGTTGTGGATAATTTTAACTATGGCTACACCTTC. Protein sequence: CSVVVDNFNYGYTF. The full variable domain, in which reference TRBV29-1 and TRBJ1-2 provide the parts outside the CDR3, is SAVISQKPSRDICQRGTSLTIQCQVDSQVTMMFWYRQQPGQSLTLIATANQGSEATYESGFVIDKFPISRPNLTFSTLTVSNMSPEDSSIYLCSVVVDNFNYGYTFGSGTRLTVV.

V usage is TRBV2 and J usage is TRBJ1-5; D possibly corresponds to TRBD1 (5 bases). V was pared by 6 bases and J by 0 bases, with 12 bases between. The germline CDR1 and CDR2 sequences are SNHLY and FYNNEI. This CDR3 has 15 amino acids. CDR3 nucleotide sequence: TGTGCCAGCAGACTGGGAGACAGTAGCAATCAGCCCCAGCATTTT. This sequence encodes CASRLGDSSNQPQHF.

The rearrangement links TRBV7-9 to TRBJ1-3, with D maybe TRBD1 (6 bases). The germline gives CDR1 SEHNR, CDR2 FQNEAQ (reference sequence). The V end lost 3 bases, the J end lost 0 bases, and 12 bases lay between the germline ends. CDR3 size: 16 residues. The CDR3 loop is CASSFMQDSSGNTIYF. CDR3 nucleotide sequence: TGTGCCAGCAGCTTTATGCAGGACAGCTCTGGAAACACCATATATTTT. Full variable domain (remainder filled in from reference TRBV7-9 and TRBJ1-3): DTGVSQNPRHKITKRGQNVTFRCDPISEHNRLYWYRQTLGQGPEFLTYFQNEAQLEKSRLLSDRFSAERPKGSFSTLEIQRTEQGDSAMYLCASSFMQDSSGNTIYFGEGSWLTVV.

The chain has TRBV7-8 and TRBJ2-3; D perhaps matches TRBD2 (6 bases). This CDR3 spans 15 amino acids. Germline loops: CDR1 SGHVS, CDR2 FQNEAQ. The V end lost 5 bases, the J end lost 1 base, and 13 bases lay between the germline ends. The CDR3 region is CASSPRGIGTDTQYF. CDR3 sequence (DNA): TGTGCCAGCAGCCCCCGGGGGATAGGCACAGATACGCAGTATTTT.

The chain has TRBV5-6 and TRBJ2-7; 8 positions agree with TRBD1. Germline CDR1 SGHDT, CDR2 YYEEEE. V shed 4 bases, J shed 2 bases, and the junction held 5 bases outside the gene matches. This CDR3 spans 14 amino acids. The CDR3 bases are TGTGCCAGCAGCCCGATGACAGGGGCCTACGAGCAGTACTTC. It encodes CASSPMTGAYEQYF.

The chain employs TRBV7-9 and TRBJ2-2, with D tentatively TRBD1 (5 bases). The CDR3 covers 14 residues. Germline CDR1 is SEHNR and CDR2 is FQNEAQ (reference sequence). V gave up 7 bases and J gave up 1 base, with 10 bases separating them. The CDR3 DNA is TGTGCCAGCACCCCCCAGGGGAACACCGGGGAGCTGTTTTTT. Translated, it gives CASTPQGNTGELFF.

The genes are TRBV5-1 and TRBJ2-7; possibly TRBD1 for D (6 bases). The CDR3 extends over 11 amino acids. Per the germline V gene, CDR1 is SGHRS and CDR2 is YFSETQ. V was cut by 6 bases and J by 6 bases, with 10 bases left in between. CDR3 nucleotide sequence: TGCGCCAGCACAGGGGCTAGCGAGCAGTACTTC. It translates to CASTGASEQYF.

The CDR3 sequence is CAWSPQGAGEKLFF. DNA of the CDR3: TGTGCCTGGAGTCCGCAGGGGGCGGGTGAAAAACTGTTTTTT. The V and J genes are TRBV30 and TRBJ1-4, with TRBD1 identical over 8 bases. Germline V gene sequence: CDR1 GTSNPN, CDR2 SVGIG (reference sequence). The CDR3 is 14 amino acids. J gave up 7 bases and V 2 bases, and 6 bases lay outside the gene matches.

The V gene is TRBV5-5, the J gene TRBJ1-5, with 10 nucleotides matching TRBD1. The trim removed 1 base at V and 2 bases at J, leaving 6 bases unmatched. The germline V gene has CDR1 SGHKS and CDR2 YYEKEE (reference sequence). The CDR3 covers 17 residues. The DNA of the CDR3 is TGTGCCAGCAGCTTGAGGGACAGGGGTTATGGCAATCAGCCCCAGCATTTT. Translated: CASSLRDRGYGNQPQHF.

The genes are TRBV2 and TRBJ2-5; TRBD1 agrees at 9 bases. The V gene's germline CDR1 is SNHLY and CDR2 FYNNEI. The CDR3 loop spans 14 amino acids. V was pared by 6 bases and J by 4 bases, with 6 bases of the junction left unmatched. CDR3 loop: CASSNRGPPETQYF. CDR3 sequence (DNA): TGTGCCAGCAGCAACAGGGGGCCGCCAGAGACCCAGTACTTC.

This chain links TRBV2 with TRBJ2-5; TRBD2 aligns across 16 bases. The CDR3 is 17 amino acids. Trimming cost V 6 bases and J 4 bases; bases outside gene matches: 8. CDR1 SNHLY and CDR2 FYNNEI come from the germline V gene. The CDR3, as DNA: TGTGCCAGCAGATCCGGGACTAGCGGGGGGGCCAGAGAGACCCAGTACTTC. This encodes CASRSGTSGGARETQYF.

The rearrangement uses TRBV10-3 and TRBJ1-1; a possible D gene is TRBD1 (5 bases). CDR1 ENHRY and CDR2 SYGVKD come from the germline V gene. V was clipped by 6 bases and J by 2 bases, with 13 bases between them. This CDR3 has 14 amino acids. In DNA, the CDR3 is TGTGCCATCAGAAACGGGGGGACTAACACTGAAGCTTTCTTT. Its translation: CAIRNGGTNTEAFF.

This clone has only one observation. The rearrangement joins TRBV6-5 to TRBJ1-2, with 10 bases identical to TRBD1. The CDR3 covers 15 residues. J lost 6 bases, V lost 0 bases, and 4 bases had no gene match. Germline V CDR1 and CDR2: MNHEY, SVGAGI. Here the CDR3 reads CASSYSTGGEDGYTF. CDR3 nucleotide sequence: TGTGCCAGCAGTTACTCGACAGGGGGCGAGGATGGCTACACCTTC.